Listed below are T cell receptor beta chains from one sample, sequenced in a study of T cells after yellow fever vaccination. In TCRdb, the 5' RACE reads were re-called with MiXCR into one record per CDR3 protein. The table records about 550,000 distinct CDR3 sequences, roughly 21% of them present only once. This sample comprised PBMCs, obtained 15 days after the yellow fever booster vaccination. The origin of the receptors is a man aged 25 to 40 who received the YFV17D yellow fever vaccine. CDR3s include the opening cysteine and the closing phenylalanine or tryptophan.

CDR3: CASSPQDLQETQYF; V: TRBV18
CDR3: CASSLVVAGPSYEQYF; V: TRBV11-2
CDR3: CASSPQLLGYEQYF; V: TRBV7-2
CDR3: CASSLYLLGRESDEQFF; V: TRBV12-3/TRBV12-4
CDR3: CASSLLQTKINSGELFF; V: TRBV5-1
CDR3: CASSVALRTSGDYNEQFF; V: TRBV9
CDR3: CSVEARSTEQYF; V: TRBV29-1
CDR3: CSATSGQGGQSSYEQYF; V: TRBV20-1
CDR3: CSVQQGRYEQYF; V: TRBV29-1
CDR3: CASSVRDYNEQFF; V: TRBV9
CDR3: CASSPGDGANTGELFF; V: TRBV5-1
CDR3: CSASRGQSAIMFF; V: TRBV20-1
CDR3: CSARDNPDPGTDTQYF; V: TRBV20-1
CDR3: CASGKTGQGRYADTQYF; V: TRBV12-5
CDR3: CASSVGSDRGFEQYF; V: TRBV9
CDR3: CASRLGRGTGELFF; V: TRBV6-1
CDR3: CASSKGLAGGQETQYF; V: TRBV5-1
CDR3: CASSPQGSQPQHF; V: TRBV7-2